A selection of T cell receptor beta chains follows, all from one sample in a study of blood T cell repertoires in COVID-19. This table comes from immunoSEQ multiplex PCR, and its TCRdb copy is limited to in-frame clones, with some not included. The sample has roughly 80,000 clones, roughly four fifths seen once; the top ten hold 9% to 10%. Sequencing was done on a sample of peripheral blood. These receptors were taken from a human donor in a cohort sampled during active COVID-19. The CDR3 runs from the conserved cysteine through the conserved F or W. The D gene is left open where the match is weak. The size field is filled for only some rows; it gives once, few, many or a size class.

- 15 TRBJ2-1 TRBV9 - TGTGCCAGCAGCTTGGACTTGGGGGCGCTGGATGAGCAGTTCTTC CASSLDLGALDEQFF
TRBD2 15 TRBJ2-3 TRBV5-1 - TGCGCCAGCAGCTTTACTAGCGGGATCACAGATACGCAGTATTTT CASSFTSGITDTQYF
- 12 TRBJ2-3 TRBV3-1/TRBV3-2 - TGTGCCAGCAGCCAAGGCAGAGATACGCAGTATTTT CASSQGRDTQYF
- 13 TRBJ1-5 TRBV11-3 - TGTGCCAGCAGCTTAGGGAGCGACCAGCCCCAGCATTTT CASSLGSDQPQHF
- 15 TRBJ1-5 TRBV7-2 - TGTGCCAGCAGCATCGGTAACTCGGGCAATCAGCCCCAGCATTTT CASSIGNSGNQPQHF
TRBD2 16 TRBJ2-1 TRBV15 - TGTGCCACCAGCAGAGATACGGCGGGAGGTAGCAATGAGCAGTTCTTC CATSRDTAGGSNEQFF
TRBD1 16 TRBJ2-2 TRBV5-1 - TGCGCCAGCAGCGCCGGGACAGGGGACCTCACCGGGGAGCTGTTTTTT CASSAGTGDLTGELFF
- 14 TRBJ2-7 TRBV15 - TGTGCCACCAGCAGCGACAGGGGAGGGCTCGAGCAGTACTTC CATSSDRGGLEQYF
- 15 TRBJ1-2 TRBV30 - TGTGCCTGGAGCGTACAGGGTTACTTTAACTATGGCTACACCTTC CAWSVQGYFNYGYTF
- 12 TRBJ2-7 TRBV5-1 - TGCGCCAGCAGCTTGGGTTACTACGAGCAGTACTTC CASSLGYYEQYF
- 11 TRBJ2-5 TRBV7-8 - TGTGCCAGCAGCCCGCAAGAGACCCAGTACTTC CASSPQETQYF
- 16 TRBJ2-3 TRBV28 - TGTGCCAGCAGTTTACCCCCCAGGGTGGGCACAGATACGCAGTATTTT CASSLPPRVGTDTQYF
TRBD1 15 TRBJ1-6 TRBV30 - TGTGCCTGGAGTGTACAGGGGATCAGTAATTCACCCCTCCACTTT CAWSVQGISNSPLHF
TRBD1 16 TRBJ2-7 TRBV5-5 - TGTGCCAGCAGCCTCAGCCTGACAGGGATCCCCTACGAGCAGTACTTC CASSLSLTGIPYEQYF
- 16 TRBJ1-1 TRBV20-1 - TGCAGTGCTAGTCCCCCGTTTGGGGCTCGGCACACTGAAGCTTTCTTT CSASPPFGARHTEAFF
- 17 TRBJ1-2 TRBV5-4 - TGTGCCAGCAGCTTGGGGGCCTCTCTAGGGGCTAACTATGGCTACACCTTC CASSLGASLGANYGYTF
TRBD1 15 TRBJ1-2 TRBV6-5 - TGTGCCAGCAGACCAGGGGGGAGGACGGCTACCGGCTACACCTTC CASRPGGRTATGYTF
- 14 TRBJ1-2 TRBV7-8 - TGTGCCAGCAGCTCGAGTGGGGGCGGGTATGGCTACACCTTC CASSSSGGGYGYTF
TRBD1 15 TRBJ1-2 TRBV4-1 - TGCGCCAGCAGCCAAGGTTCAGGGGGCAACTATGGCTACACCTTC CASSQGSGGNYGYTF
- 14 TRBJ1-5 TRBV28 - TGTGCCAGCAGTTCGCACAGGGATGATCAGCCCCAGCATTTT CASSSHRDDQPQHF
TRBD1 15 TRBJ1-1 TRBV5-4 - TGTGCCAGCAGCTTACCGGGACAGCTGAACACTGAAGCTTTCTTT CASSLPGQLNTEAFF
- 16 TRBJ2-1 TRBV5-8 once TGTGCCAGCAGCTTGGATCATTCGGGGGTCGGCAATGAGCAGTTCTTC CASSLDHSGVGNEQFF
TRBD1 14 TRBJ2-1 TRBV12-5 - TGTGCTAGTGGCCTAGGACAGGGCAGATATGAGCAGTTCTTC CASGLGQGRYEQFF
TRBD1 15 TRBJ1-1 TRBV27 - TGTGCCAGCAGTCCAATAACAGGGGCGGACACTGAAGCTTTCTTT CASSPITGADTEAFF
TRBD2 14 TRBJ2-7 TRBV28 - TGTGCCAGCATAAGTAGCGGGAGGGCCGGTGAGCAGTACTTC CASISSGRAGEQYF
- 15 TRBJ1-4 TRBV18 - TGTGCCAGCTCACCATCGGGACAAACGAATGAAAAACTGTTTTTT CASSPSGQTNEKLFF
TRBD1 15 TRBJ1-4 TRBV30 once TGTGCCTGGTCCGCCTCGGGACAGGGGGATGAAAAACTGTTTTTT CAWSASGQGDEKLFF
- 12 TRBJ1-5 TRBV28 once TGTGCCAGCAGTCCCGGCAATCAGCCCCAGCATTTT CASSPGNQPQHF
- 15 TRBJ1-4 TRBV4-1 - TGCGCCAGCAGCCAAGAACGGACGGGGAATGAAAAACTGTTTTTT CASSQERTGNEKLFF
- 13 TRBJ2-1 TRBV30 - TGTGCCTGGAACAGGGCTATTTTTGATGAGCAGTTCTTC CAWNRAIFDEQFF
TRBD2 14 TRBJ2-3 TRBV10-2 - TGCGCCAGCAGATCCGCAGCGGGAGTGGATACGCAGTATTTT CASRSAAGVDTQYF
- 16 TRBJ2-7 TRBV6-1 - TGTGCCAGCAGTGAACAGGGCTTCCTGAGCTCCTACGAGCAGTACTTC CASSEQGFLSSYEQYF
- 14 TRBJ1-2 TRBV3-1/TRBV3-2 - TGTGCCAGCAGCCAAGCGTCACAGTACTATGGCTACACCTTC CASSQASQYYGYTF
TRBD1 15 TRBJ2-7 TRBV29-1 - TGCAGCGTTCGTCCCGGGACAGGAGGTGGCTACGAGCAGTACTTC CSVRPGTGGGYEQYF
- 16 TRBJ1-5 TRBV6-8 - TGTGCCAGCAGGGCAAGGGGAAGACCCATCAATCAGCCCCAGCATTTT CASRARGRPINQPQHF
TRBD1 17 TRBJ1-1 TRBV7-9 - TGTGCCAGCAGCTCAGGGGGATCGAGGGGTCAGGGGACTGAAGCTTTCTTT CASSSGGSRGQGTEAFF
TRBD1 15 TRBJ2-7 TRBV6-5 - TGTGCCAGCAGCCCATTGGACAGGGGTTCCTACGAGCAGTACTTC CASSPLDRGSYEQYF
TRBD2 14 TRBJ2-7 TRBV2 - TGTGCCAGCGGAACGACTAGCGGGAGCAACGAGCAGTACTTC CASGTTSGSNEQYF
- 15 TRBJ2-3 TRBV21-1 - TGTGCCAGCAGCTTCCGGGACAGGGGCCCAGATACGCAGTATTTT CASSFRDRGPDTQYF
- 13 TRBJ1-1 TRBV10-3 - TGTGCCATCAGTGGAGAGGTGAACACTGAAGCTTTCTTT CAISGEVNTEAFF
- 16 TRBJ2-7 TRBV19 - TGTGCCAGTAGTCCCGGGGGTCGGACGGACCCCTACGAGCAGTACTTC CASSPGGRTDPYEQYF
- 13 TRBJ1-2 TRBV7-9 - TGTGCCACGGGGGGGGACACTGCCTATGGCTACACCTTC CATGGDTAYGYTF